These 5 T cell receptor beta chains were sequenced from one sample in a study of T-cell reconstitution after alpha-beta-depleted transplantation in children. A TCRbeta library incorporating unique molecular identifiers was prepared. TCRdb processed the PCR reads anew with MiXCR; each CDR3 protein has one entry. This repertoire shows about 240,000 distinct CDR3 sequences, around 12% found once; its top ten account for approximately 2.9%. The starting material was PBMCs from the stem cell graft donor, obtained from the stem cell graft. The source of these receptors is a human donor who donated a stem cell graft to a child with acute lymphoblastic leukemia.

The chain carries TRBV7-6 and TRBJ1-4; TRBD1 matches 11 bases. The CDR3 consists of 17 residues. Per the germline V gene, CDR1 is SGHVS and CDR2 is FNYEAQ. V lost 5 bases to trimming and J lost 3 bases; unmatched junction nucleotides: 8. CDR3 protein: CASSTTGQGVSNEKLFF. The CDR3 DNA reads as TGTGCCAGCAGCACAACGGGACAGGGGGTATCTAATGAAAAACTGTTTTTT.

This clonotype was seen many times. The chain carries TRBV5-5 and TRBJ2-7, with TRBD1 matching 8 bases. The germline V gene has CDR1 SGHKS and CDR2 YYEKEE (reference sequence). V was pared by 2 bases and J by 5 bases, with 6 bases of the junction left unmatched. The CDR3 has 14 residues. CDR3 coding DNA: TGTGCCAGCAGCTTCGGACAGGGATTTCACGAGCAGTACTTC. Its translation: CASSFGQGFHEQYF. Full variable domain (outside the CDR3, taken from reference TRBV5-5 and TRBJ2-7): DAGVTQSPTHLIKTRGQQVTLRCSPISGHKSVSWYQQVLGQGPQFIFQYYEKEERGRGNFPDRFSARQFPNYSSELNVNALLLGDSALYLCASSFGQGFHEQYFGPGTRLTVT.

Details on this clonotype: This may be a read error, as it is one base from a much larger clone. The J gene is TRBJ1-2, the V gene TRBV7-9; D not certain. The CDR3 is made up of 17 amino acids. V lost 5 bases and J lost 6, with 25 bases in between. Per the germline V gene, CDR1 is SEHNR and CDR2 is FQNEAQ (reference sequence). CDR3 protein: CASSPSTPATGNHGYTF. CDR3 nucleotide sequence: TGTGCCAGCAGCCCGTCAACCCCGGCCACGGGAAACCATGGCTACACCTTC. Supplemented by reference TRBV7-9 and TRBJ1-2, the full variable domain reads DTGVSQNPRHKITKRGQNVTFRCDPISEHNRLYWYRQTLGQGPEFLTYFQNEAQLEKSRLLSDRFSAERPKGSFSTLEIQRTEQGDSAMYLCASSPSTPATGNHGYTFGSGTRLTVV.

J is TRBJ1-1 and V is TRBV7-9, with TRBD1 identical over 8 bases. CDR3 length: 16 amino acids. CDR1 SEHNR and CDR2 FQNEAQ come from the germline V gene (reference sequence). J gave up 2 bases and V 5 bases, and 10 bases lay outside the gene matches. CDR3 sequence (DNA): TGTGCCAGCAGCCCACTGCCGACAGGGGCCAACACTGAAGCTTTCTTT. Its protein is CASSPLPTGANTEAFF.

In its sample, this clonotype was seen many times. This CDR3 is CASTGPFAGGNEQFF. The CDR3 DNA is TGTGCCAGCACCGGTCCTTTCGCGGGGGGGAATGAGCAGTTCTTC. V and J are TRBV12-3 or TRBV12-4 and TRBJ2-1; 9 bases are a match to TRBD2. V shed 7 bases, J shed 7 bases, and the junction held 11 bases outside the gene matches. The CDR3 is 15 amino acids.